This T cell receptor beta chain was sequenced during a study of cytomegalovirus exposure and HLA in healthy donors. Overall study results and limits: Later analysis suggested most CMV-associated TCR beta chains were HLA-restricted.

There are 14 residues in the CDR3. Trimming at V came to 3 bases and at J to 6 bases, leaving 8 bases not matched to a gene. Germline assignment: CDR1 SGHTA and CDR2 FQGNSA. Vbeta (60) and Jbeta (13) primers were used in the PCR. The data were produced by immunoSEQ multiplex PCR, yet TCRdb's version contains in-frame clones alone and is incomplete. This sample has 45,000 to 65,000 clones; roughly 85% occur once, and the top ten carry roughly 1.4%. As regards this clone: Its antigen is not known.

This sequence originates from a man aged 30-40 years in good health and CMV-seronegative. The material sequenced was PBMCs. The rearrangement uses TRBV7-2 and TRBJ2-7, with TRBD2 matching 7 bases. Written as DNA, the CDR3 is TGTGCCAGCAGCTTCCGGGCTAGCGGAGGCGAGCAGTACTTC. Amino acid sequence: CASSFRASGGEQYF.